The clone carrying this T cell receptor (beta chain) was seen a handful of times. No antigen is known for it. The data are from a study of CD8 T cells in ankylosing spondylitis. Study-wide results and caveats: What appeared characteristic of ankylosing spondylitis blood was a TCR beta motif of about eight highly homologous variants.

This CDR3 spans 14 amino acids. V lost 0 bases and J lost 7; bases outside the gene matches: 3. In germline, CDR1 is SGDLS, CDR2 YYNGEE. The authors made TCR beta libraries by quantitative 5'-RACE with molecular barcodes. Each CDR3 protein gets one entry after TCRdb re-called the 5' RACE reads with MiXCR. The sample lists more than 600,000 distinct CDR3 sequences; roughly 19% were seen once. Sequencing was performed on blood, either unsorted or a sorted T cell fraction (not recorded which). The chain carries TRBV9 and TRBJ2-1, with TRBD1 matching 8 bases. The TCR was taken from a male donor with ankylosing spondylitis. CDR3 bases: TGTGCCAGCAGCGTAGGGGACAGGACTAATGAGCAGTTCTTC. It is translated as CASSVGDRTNEQFF.